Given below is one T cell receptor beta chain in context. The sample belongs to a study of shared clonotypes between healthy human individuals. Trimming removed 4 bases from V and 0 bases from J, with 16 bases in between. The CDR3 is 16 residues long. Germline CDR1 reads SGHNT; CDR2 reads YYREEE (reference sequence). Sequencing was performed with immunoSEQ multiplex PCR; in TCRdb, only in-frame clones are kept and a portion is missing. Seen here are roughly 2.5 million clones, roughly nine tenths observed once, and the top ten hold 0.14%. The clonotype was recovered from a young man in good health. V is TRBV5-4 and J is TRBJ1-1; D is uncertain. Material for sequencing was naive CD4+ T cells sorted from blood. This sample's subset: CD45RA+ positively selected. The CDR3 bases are TGTGCCAGCAGCCCTAAGGGAGGGTCGATGAACACTGAAGCTTTCTTT. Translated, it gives CASSPKGGSMNTEAFF. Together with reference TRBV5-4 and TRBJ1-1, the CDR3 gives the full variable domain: ETGVTQSPTHLIKTRGQQVTLRCSSQSGHNTVSWYQQALGQGPQFIFQYYREEENGRGNFPPRFSGLQFPNYSSELNVNALELDDSALYLCASSPKGGSMNTEAFFGQGTRLTVV.